This record looks at one T cell receptor beta chain sequence and its context. Generated by immunoSEQ multiplex PCR, the TCRdb table keeps only in-frame clones and is missing some. The data contain roughly 87,000 clones, 93% of them singletons. This CDR3 is built from 18 residues. The germline CDR1 and CDR2 sequences are MNHNS and SASEGT. Germline trimming cut 1 base from V and 5 bases from J; bases unmatched to any gene: 9. These data are taken from a study of T cell changes during pregnancy in multiple sclerosis. This chain links TRBV6-1 with TRBJ2-5; 14 bases map to TRBD2. The TCR was taken from a female donor in good health, enrolled as a control in a pregnancy study. Sequencing was performed on peripheral blood, taken in the third trimester of pregnancy. The CDR3 coding sequence is TGTGCCAGCAGTGAAGTGGGTAGACTAGCGGGAGGGCTGGAGACCCAGTACTTC. Translation gives CASSEVGRLAGGLETQYF.